This T cell receptor (beta chain) derives from a study of blood T cell repertoires in COVID-19. Study-level background: Samples taken during acute and convalescent COVID-19 were collected in the United States, Italy and Spain. Sources were T cells, B-cell-depleted T cells, or PBMCs; the material itself was cDNA or gDNA.

Methods used by the authors: Estimation of nucleated cell counts relied on the amplification of reference gene primers. Assay used: immunoSEQ multiplex PCR; TCRdb lists only in-frame clones, some missing. D and trimming come from the DNA, and the V and J calls and clone size come from that table. The table lists about 140,000 clones, about 79% of them singletons. The V end was cut by 4 bases, the J end by 6 bases, with 28 bases between. Looked up from germline, CDR1 is SGHRS and CDR2 is YFSETQ. The CDR3 contains 18 residues. The sequenced sample consisted of peripheral blood. V is TRBV5-1 and J is TRBJ1-2; tentatively, D is TRBD1 (6 bases). The receptor's source is a woman older than 75 with active or convalescent COVID-19. CDR3 region: CASSRRGGTSSLLHGYTF. In DNA, the CDR3 is TGCGCCAGCAGCCGCCGGGGAGGGACAAGCTCACTATTGCATGGCTACACCTTC.